A selection of T cell receptor beta chains follows, all from one sample in a study of metastatic and nonmetastatic thyroid tumors. MiXCR re-clonotyped the PCR reads for TCRdb. The data contain about 92,000 clones, 14% to 15% of them singletons. The specimen was blood. These receptors were collected from a female donor with papillary thyroid cancer or a benign thyroid nodule (not recorded which). Some clones in this sample may be carry-over from other donors' samples. Both conserved end residues are part of each CDR3. A D gene is named only where the DNA matches it firmly. A row's size may be missing; if present it is once, few, many or a size class.

d_call	v_call	clone_size	j_call	cdr3_nt	cdr3_aa
NA	TRBV5-5	many	TRBJ2-7	TGTGCCAGCAGCCTCGCCCCAGGGGAGGGCTACGAGCAGTACTTC	CASSLAPGEGYEQYF
TRBD2	TRBV5-1	many	TRBJ2-5	TGCGCCAGCAGCTTGGAGGGAGCGGGGGGAGAAAAGACCCAGTACTTC	CASSLEGAGGEKTQYF
NA	TRBV7-8	NA	TRBJ1-2	TGTGCCAGCATCCCCCCGGTACTCGATGGCTACACCTTC	CASIPPVLDGYTF
NA	TRBV6-1	many	TRBJ2-3	TGTGCCAGCAGTGAATTTGTTAGCGGCACAGATACGCAGTATTTT	CASSEFVSGTDTQYF
TRBD2	TRBV7-9	many	TRBJ2-7	TGTGCCAGCAGCTCGTTCCGGGACTACACCTACGAGCAGTACTTC	CASSSFRDYTYEQYF
NA	TRBV6-1	NA	TRBJ1-4	TGTGCCGCCAGCCCAACAGGGAGAAATGAAAAACTGTTTTTT	CAASPTGRNEKLFF
NA	TRBV2	many	TRBJ2-1	TGTGCCAGCAGTGATGAGACTAGCTCCAGGGGTGAGCAGTTCTTC	CASSDETSSRGEQFF
TRBD1	TRBV19	many	TRBJ1-1	TGTGCCAGTAACGACCCGGGACAGTCTTACACTGAAGCTTTCTTT	CASNDPGQSYTEAFF
TRBD1	TRBV28	many	TRBJ1-3	TGTGCCAGCAGCCCAGCGGGACAGCTTAGAAACACCATATATTTT	CASSPAGQLRNTIYF
NA	TRBV28	NA	TRBJ2-5	TGTGCCAGCAGTTTATTCCCTAGCTGGGGAGAGACCCAGTACTTC	CASSLFPSWGETQYF
TRBD1	TRBV3-1	many	TRBJ1-4	TGTGCCAGCAGCCGGACGGGAGAGGGGGCGAGATCTGAAAAACTGTTTTTT	CASSRTGEGARSEKLFF
NA	TRBV25-1	medium-sized	TRBJ1-6	TGTGCCAGCAGTAAACGGAAGTTAGGCTATAATTCACCCCTCCACTTT	CASSKRKLGYNSPLHF
TRBD2	TRBV6-5	many	TRBJ2-3	TGTGCCAGCAGTTATAGACTAGCGGGGGGGCGAGCAGATACGCAGTATTTT	CASSYRLAGGRADTQYF
NA	TRBV6-5	many	TRBJ1-4	TGTGCCAGCAGTTACGGGGGGGGGAATGAAAAACTGTTTTTT	CASSYGGGNEKLFF
NA	TRBV30	many	TRBJ2-6	TGTGCCTGGAGTGTAGTAGGGGTATCTGGGGCCAACGTCCTGACTTTC	CAWSVVGVSGANVLTF
NA	TRBV29-1	many	TRBJ2-3	TGCAGCGTCACAGCTGAAGAAGGAACAGATACGCAGTATTTT	CSVTAEEGTDTQYF
TRBD1	TRBV4-1	few	TRBJ2-7	TGCGCCAGCAGCCAGCCGGGACAGGGTCGGTACGAGCAGTGCTTC	CASSQPGQGRYEQCF
TRBD2	TRBV28	many	TRBJ2-1	TGTGCCAGCAGTTCCTGGACTAGCGGGGGGGCCTACAATGAGCAGTTCTTC	CASSSWTSGGAYNEQFF
TRBD2	TRBV7-6	many	TRBJ2-7	TGTGCCAGCAGCCCCGAGGGAGCGGGGGCGTCCTACGAGCAGTACTTC	CASSPEGAGASYEQYF
TRBD1	TRBV6-5	many	TRBJ1-3	TGTGCCAGCAGTTACTCCCGGACAGGGGGAGGCTTGGGAAACACCATATATTTT	CASSYSRTGGGLGNTIYF
TRBD2	TRBV10-1	NA	TRBJ2-1	TGCGCCAGCAGTGTCCGACTATCGGGAGGTCTCAATGAGCAGTTCTTC	CASSVRLSGGLNEQFF
TRBD1	TRBV5-4	NA	TRBJ2-7	TGTGCCAAACTCCTGATGGGACAGTCCTACGAGCAGTACTTC	CAKLLMGQSYEQYF
TRBD1	TRBV2	many	TRBJ2-4	TGTGCCAGCAGTGCCGGGACAGCCACTGACATTCAGTACTTC	CASSAGTATDIQYF
NA	TRBV6-2/TRBV6-3	many	TRBJ2-3	TGTGCCAGCACTGACAGGCGAGATACGCAGTATTTT	CASTDRRDTQYF
NA	TRBV6-1	few	TRBJ1-6	TGTGCCAGCAGGAGAGGATTAAGCTCCTATAATTCACCCCTCCACTTT	CASRRGLSSYNSPLHF
NA	TRBV28	many	TRBJ1-2	TGTGCCAGCAGCCACCCCCGGCGGAGAACCTGGGGCTACACCTTC	CASSHPRRRTWGYTF
TRBD1	TRBV20-1	many	TRBJ2-5	TGCAGTGCTAGAGATCCCGGACAGGGGGACGAGACCCAGTACTTC	CSARDPGQGDETQYF
NA	TRBV11-2	many	TRBJ2-7	TGTGCCAGCAGCTTAGACGTGAGGGGGGGGGACGAGCAGTACTTC	CASSLDVRGGDEQYF
TRBD1	TRBV30	NA	TRBJ2-1	TGTGCCTGGAGGGCGCTGACAGGGTGGTACAATGAGCAGTTCTTC	CAWRALTGWYNEQFF
NA	TRBV19	many	TRBJ2-1	TGTGCCAGTAGTACGTTACAGGGTTCAAAGCTTTACAATGAGCAGTTCTTC	CASSTLQGSKLYNEQFF
NA	TRBV18	few	TRBJ1-6	TGTGCCAGCTCACCGGTTCAGGGCGACGGCTCCTATAATTCACCCCTCCACTTT	CASSPVQGDGSYNSPLHF
NA	TRBV6-1	many	TRBJ2-7	TGTGCCAGCCGAGGGGGTGCCAACGAGCAGTACTTC	CASRGGANEQYF
NA	TRBV4-2	many	TRBJ2-1	TGTGCCAGCAGCCAAGATGAGCCCCCATACAATGAGCAGTTCTTC	CASSQDEPPYNEQFF
NA	TRBV6-1	many	TRBJ2-7	TGTGCCAGCAGTGGCGTCCGGGGTGGACACTACGAGCAGTACTTC	CASSGVRGGHYEQYF
TRBD1	TRBV20-1	many	TRBJ1-5	TGCAGTGCCATGGACAGGGACAATCAGCCCCAGCATTTT	CSAMDRDNQPQHF
TRBD1	TRBV28	many	TRBJ1-4	TGTGCCAGCAGTCCGGCGGGACAGCATAATGAAAAACTGTTTTTT	CASSPAGQHNEKLFF
TRBD2	TRBV20-1	many	TRBJ2-5	TGCAGTGCTAAGGGGAGCGGGGGGCAAGAGACCCAGTACTTC	CSAKGSGGQETQYF
NA	TRBV11-2	many	TRBJ2-6	TGTGCCAGCAGCTTAGGGGTCAGCATAGACTCTGGGGCCAACGTCCTGACTTTC	CASSLGVSIDSGANVLTF
NA	TRBV11-2	NA	TRBJ1-3	TGTGCCAGCAGCCTAACCTCAGGGGTCCGAGGCACCATATATTTT	CASSLTSGVRGTIYF
NA	TRBV6-1	many	TRBJ2-6	TGTGCCAGCAGTGAAGCTATTTGGGGGGCAGCCTCTGGGGCCAACGTCCTGACTTTC	CASSEAIWGAASGANVLTF
NA	TRBV9	many	TRBJ1-1	TGTGCCAGCAGCCAGGAAATGAACACTGAAGCTTTCTTT	CASSQEMNTEAFF
TRBD2	TRBV12-3/TRBV12-4	many	TRBJ2-3	TGTGCCAGCAGTTCCCTCCGGGGGGGGACTAGCACAGATACGCAGTATTTT	CASSSLRGGTSTDTQYF
TRBD1	TRBV7-2	many	TRBJ2-5	TGTGCCAGCAGCTATTTGACAGGGGGCAGAGAGACCCAGTACTTC	CASSYLTGGRETQYF
NA	TRBV15	many	TRBJ2-7	TGTGCCACCAGCTCCTCAGGTCAAACTACGCAGCAGTACTTC	CATSSSGQTTQQYF
NA	TRBV6-1	few	TRBJ1-1	TGTGCCAGCAGAGAAGGCAGGCCCGACACTGAAGCTTTCTTT	CASREGRPDTEAFF
TRBD2	TRBV28	many	TRBJ2-6	TGTGCCAGCAGTCCGGCGGGACTAGGATCCTCTGGGGCCAACGTCCTGACTTTC	CASSPAGLGSSGANVLTF
TRBD2	TRBV20-1	many	TRBJ2-7	TGCAGTGCTAGGGCGAGCGGGGGGCTCGGATACGAGCAGTACTTC	CSARASGGLGYEQYF
NA	TRBV7-2	many	TRBJ1-2	TGTGCCAGCAGCTTATCTCCACAGGGATATGGCTACACCTTC	CASSLSPQGYGYTF
TRBD1	TRBV6-6	few	TRBJ2-1	TGTGCCAGCAGTTACTCGCATCCTACAGGGGGGATCTACAATGAGAAGTTCTTC	CASSYSHPTGGIYNEKFF
NA	TRBV12-3/TRBV12-4	few	TRBJ2-7	TGTGCCAGTGGGTTATGGGGCTACGAGCATTATTTC	CASGLWGYEHYF
NA	TRBV7-9	NA	TRBJ2-7	TGTGCCAGCAGTCCCACTAGGCTCGAGCAGTACTTC	CASSPTRLEQYF
NA	TRBV18	few	TRBJ2-4	TGTGCCAGCTCACCATCGGTGGACAAAAACATTCAGTACTTC	CASSPSVDKNIQYF
NA	TRBV6-5	many	TRBJ1-2	TGTGCCAGCAGTTACTCGGGGGACGGTAGGAACTATGGCTACACCTTC	CASSYSGDGRNYGYTF
TRBD2	TRBV2	many	TRBJ2-3	TGTGCCAGCAACGGAGTGGCTAGCGGGGCGGATACGCAGTATTTT	CASNGVASGADTQYF
NA	TRBV2	few	TRBJ1-2	TGTGCCAGCCAAGGGAACGGTAACTATGGCTACACCTTC	CASQGNGNYGYTF
NA	TRBV6-2/TRBV6-3	many	TRBJ1-2	TGTGCCAGCAGTTACTCCGGAGGGAGGAGATATGGCTACACCTTC	CASSYSGGRRYGYTF
NA	TRBV25-1	NA	TRBJ2-7	TGTGCCAGCAGTGACCCCGGGCAGTCCAAAACCTACTATCAGTACTTC	CASSDPGQSKTYYQYF
NA	TRBV5-1	many	TRBJ2-7	TGCGCCAGCAGCTGGACTGCCAGCTCCTACGAGCAGTACTTC	CASSWTASSYEQYF
NA	TRBV28	many	TRBJ1-1	TGTGCCAGCACGCGGGCGGGTGGGGACACTGAAGCTTTCTTT	CASTRAGGDTEAFF
TRBD2	TRBV7-3	few	TRBJ2-2	TGTGACAGCAGCTTAAGACTAGCGGGGGGCGGGACGAACACCGGGGAGCTGTTTTTT	CDSSLRLAGGGTNTGELFF